This TCR beta chain was recorded in a study of blood T cell repertoires in COVID-19. Overall study context: Acute and convalescent COVID-19 specimens originated in the United States, Italy and Spain.

V was clipped by 1 base and J by 4 bases, with 9 bases between them. Germline CDR1 reads MGHRA; CDR2 reads YSYEKL. The CDR3 runs to 14 residues. In the original workflow: Nucleated cell number was recorded as an estimate derived from reference gene primer amplification. The repertoire was sequenced with immunoSEQ multiplex PCR; TCRdb's copy has only in-frame clones and lacks some. The DNA gave D and trimming, while V, J and clone size come from that table. The table includes over 90,000 clones, approximately 89% detected once. This sequence joins TRBV4-1 and TRBJ2-3; D ambiguous. The sample was peripheral blood. The clonotype comes from a human donor in a cohort sampled during active COVID-19. For the CDR3, the DNA is TGCGCCAGCAGCCAAGGGGCTGGCGCAGATACGCAGTATTTT. It codes for CASSQGAGADTQYF.